The following is a TCR beta chain sequence with its context. This CDR3 has 15 residues. The V gene end was trimmed by 2 bases and the J gene end by 4 bases; junction bases not matched to a gene: 5. CDR1 and CDR2 (germline): SGHTA, FQGTGA. This entry belongs to a study of blood T cell repertoires in COVID-19. Produced via immunoSEQ multiplex PCR; TCRdb's table is partial and in-frame only. Counted here are fewer than 85,000 clones, 79% occurring once; the ten biggest clones make up roughly 29%. The material sequenced was peripheral blood. The V gene is TRBV7-3, the J gene TRBJ1-3; 7 bases align to TRBD1. This TCR came from a man aged 60-69 years with active or convalescent COVID-19. Here the CDR3 DNA reads TGTGCCAGCAGCTTACAGGGGGGATCCGGAAACACCATATATTTT. Protein sequence: CASSLQGGSGNTIYF.